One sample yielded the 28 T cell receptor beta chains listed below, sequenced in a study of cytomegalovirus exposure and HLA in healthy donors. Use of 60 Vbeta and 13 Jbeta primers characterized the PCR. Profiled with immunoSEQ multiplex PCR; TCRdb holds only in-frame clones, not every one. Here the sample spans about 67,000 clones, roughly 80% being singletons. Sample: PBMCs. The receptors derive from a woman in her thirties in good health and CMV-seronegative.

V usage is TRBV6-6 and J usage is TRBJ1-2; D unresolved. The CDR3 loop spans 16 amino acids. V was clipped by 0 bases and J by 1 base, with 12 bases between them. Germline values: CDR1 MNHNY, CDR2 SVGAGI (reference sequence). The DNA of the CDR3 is TGTGCCAGCAGTTACTCGACTTTTGGTCTTAACTATGGCTACACCTTC. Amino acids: CASSYSTFGLNYGYTF.

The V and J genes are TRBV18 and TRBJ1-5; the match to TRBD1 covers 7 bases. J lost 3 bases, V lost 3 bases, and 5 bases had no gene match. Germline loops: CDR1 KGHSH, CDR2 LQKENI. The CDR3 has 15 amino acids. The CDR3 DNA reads TGTGCCAGCTCACCCGACAGGGTCGACAATCAGCCCCAGCATTTT. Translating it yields CASSPDRVDNQPQHF.

The CDR3 is CASSRRGDGETQYF. The CDR3, as DNA: TGTGCCAGCAGCCGCCGGGGGGACGGGGAGACCCAGTACTTC. V gene TRBV11-3 combines with J gene TRBJ2-5; TRBD2 aligns across 7 bases. This CDR3 contains 14 residues. Trimming took 5 bases from V and 5 from J; bases not matched to a gene: 8. Germline CDR1 SGHNT, CDR2 YENEEA.

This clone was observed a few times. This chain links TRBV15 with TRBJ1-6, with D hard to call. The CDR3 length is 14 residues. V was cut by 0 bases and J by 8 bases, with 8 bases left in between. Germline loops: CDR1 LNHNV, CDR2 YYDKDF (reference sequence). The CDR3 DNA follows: TGTGCCACCAGCAGAGATGGACTGGATTCACCCCTCCACTTT. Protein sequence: CATSRDGLDSPLHF. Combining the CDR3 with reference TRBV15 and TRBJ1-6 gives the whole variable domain DAMVIQNPRYQVTQFGKPVTLSCSQTLNHNVMYWYQQKSSQAPKLLFHYYDKDFNNEADTPDNFQSRRPNTSFCFLDIRSPGLGDTAMYLCATSRDGLDSPLHFGNGTRLTVT.

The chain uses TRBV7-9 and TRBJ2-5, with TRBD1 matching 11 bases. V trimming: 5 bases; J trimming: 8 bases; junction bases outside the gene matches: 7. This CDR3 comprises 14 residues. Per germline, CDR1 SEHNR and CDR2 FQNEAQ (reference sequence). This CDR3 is CASSEGQGVVTQYF. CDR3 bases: TGTGCCAGCAGCGAGGGACAGGGGGTGGTCACCCAGTACTTC.

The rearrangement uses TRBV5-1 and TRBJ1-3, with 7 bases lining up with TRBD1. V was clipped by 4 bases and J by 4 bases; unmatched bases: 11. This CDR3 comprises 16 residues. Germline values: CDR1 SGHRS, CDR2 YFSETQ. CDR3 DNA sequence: TGCGCCAGCAGCCGTAACAGGGGCCGAGGGGGAAACACCATATATTTT. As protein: CASSRNRGRGGNTIYF.

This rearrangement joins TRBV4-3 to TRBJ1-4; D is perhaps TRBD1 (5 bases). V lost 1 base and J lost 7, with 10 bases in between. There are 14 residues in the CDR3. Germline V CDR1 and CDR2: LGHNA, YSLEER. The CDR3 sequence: CASSQGGVAEKLFF. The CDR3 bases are TGCGCCAGCAGCCAAGGGGGGGTCGCTGAAAAACTGTTTTTT.

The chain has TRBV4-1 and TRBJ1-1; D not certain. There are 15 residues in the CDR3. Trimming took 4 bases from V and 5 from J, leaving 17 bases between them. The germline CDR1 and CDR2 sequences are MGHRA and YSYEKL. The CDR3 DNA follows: TGCGCCAGCAGCCCGGGCGCGCAGGAGGGTACTGAAGCTTTCTTT. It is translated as CASSPGAQEGTEAFF.

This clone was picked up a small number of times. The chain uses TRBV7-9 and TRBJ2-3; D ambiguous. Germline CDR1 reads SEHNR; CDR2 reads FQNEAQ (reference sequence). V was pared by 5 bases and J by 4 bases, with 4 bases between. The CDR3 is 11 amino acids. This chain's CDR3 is CASSQADTQYF. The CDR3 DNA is TGTGCCAGCAGCCAGGCAGATACGCAGTATTTT.

DNA of the CDR3: TGTGCCAGCAGCTTTGGCCTAGCCGCAGATACGCAGTATTTT. This sequence encodes CASSFGLAADTQYF. The chain couples TRBV5-5 to TRBJ2-3, with D maybe TRBD2 (5 bases). V lost 2 bases, J lost 4 bases, and 11 bases lay in between. The germline V gene has CDR1 SGHKS and CDR2 YYEKEE (reference sequence). The CDR3 is made up of 14 amino acids.

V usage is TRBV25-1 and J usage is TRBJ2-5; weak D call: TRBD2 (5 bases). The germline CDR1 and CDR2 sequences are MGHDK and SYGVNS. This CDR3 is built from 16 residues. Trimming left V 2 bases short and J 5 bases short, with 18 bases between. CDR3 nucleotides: TGTGCCAGCAGTGAACTGCAGGCAGGTCGCGGGGAGACCCAGTACTTC. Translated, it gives CASSELQAGRGETQYF.

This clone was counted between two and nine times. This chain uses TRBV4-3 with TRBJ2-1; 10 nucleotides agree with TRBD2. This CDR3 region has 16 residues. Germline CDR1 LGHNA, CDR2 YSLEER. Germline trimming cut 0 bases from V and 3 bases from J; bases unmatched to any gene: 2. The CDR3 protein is CASSQDSSGGYNEQFF. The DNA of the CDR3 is TGCGCCAGCAGCCAAGACTCTAGCGGGGGCTACAATGAGCAGTTCTTC.

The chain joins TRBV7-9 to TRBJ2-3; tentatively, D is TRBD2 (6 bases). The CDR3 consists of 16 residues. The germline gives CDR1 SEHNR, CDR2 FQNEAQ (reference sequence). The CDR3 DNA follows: TGTTCCATCTTTGGGAAGACGGGAGCTAGCACAGATACGCAGTATTTT. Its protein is CSIFGKTGASTDTQYF.

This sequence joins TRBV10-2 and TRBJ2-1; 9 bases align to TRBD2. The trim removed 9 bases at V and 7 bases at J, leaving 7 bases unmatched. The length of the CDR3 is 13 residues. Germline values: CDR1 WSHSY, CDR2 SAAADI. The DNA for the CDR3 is TGCGCCAGTAGGGGGGCGGGGGGGAATGAGCAGTTCTTC. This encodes CASRGAGGNEQFF.

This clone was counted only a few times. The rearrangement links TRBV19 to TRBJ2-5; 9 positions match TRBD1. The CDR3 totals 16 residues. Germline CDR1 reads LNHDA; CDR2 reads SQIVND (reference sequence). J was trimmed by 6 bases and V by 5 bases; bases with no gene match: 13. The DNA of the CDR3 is TGTGCCAGTAGTGGGTCATCCGACAGGGGGAGGCAGACCCAGTACTTC. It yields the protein CASSGSSDRGRQTQYF. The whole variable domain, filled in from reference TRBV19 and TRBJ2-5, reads DGGITQSPKYLFRKEGQNVTLSCEQNLNHDAMYWYRQDPGQGLRLIYYSQIVNDFQKGDIAEGYSVSREKKESFPLTVTSAQKNPTAFYLCASSGSSDRGRQTQYFGPGTRLLVL.

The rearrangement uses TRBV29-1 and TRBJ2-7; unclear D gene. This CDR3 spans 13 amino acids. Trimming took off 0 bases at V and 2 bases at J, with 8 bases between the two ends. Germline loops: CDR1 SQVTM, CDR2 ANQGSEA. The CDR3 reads CSVEDTGTYEQYF. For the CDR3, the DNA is TGCAGCGTTGAAGACACGGGTACCTACGAGCAGTACTTC.

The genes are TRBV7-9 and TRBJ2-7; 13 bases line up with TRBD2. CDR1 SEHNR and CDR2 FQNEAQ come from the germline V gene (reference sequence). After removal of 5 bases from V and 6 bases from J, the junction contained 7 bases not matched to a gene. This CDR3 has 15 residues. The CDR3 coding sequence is TGTGCCAGCAGCAGAACTAGCGGGGGGGCCCTCGAGCAGTACTTC. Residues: CASSRTSGGALEQYF.

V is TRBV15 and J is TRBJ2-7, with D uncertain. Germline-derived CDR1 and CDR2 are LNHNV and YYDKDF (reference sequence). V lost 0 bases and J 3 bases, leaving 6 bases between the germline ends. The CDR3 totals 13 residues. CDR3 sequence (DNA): TGTGCCACCAGCAGAGACAGATTCTACGAGCAGTACTTC. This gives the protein CATSRDRFYEQYF.

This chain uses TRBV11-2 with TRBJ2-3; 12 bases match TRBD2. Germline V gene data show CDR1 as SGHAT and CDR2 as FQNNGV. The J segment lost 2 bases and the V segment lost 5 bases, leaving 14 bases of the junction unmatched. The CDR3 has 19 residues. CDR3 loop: CASSPIHTTSGGFTDTQYF. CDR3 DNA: TGTGCCAGCAGCCCGATACACACCACTAGCGGGGGGTTCACAGATACGCAGTATTTT.

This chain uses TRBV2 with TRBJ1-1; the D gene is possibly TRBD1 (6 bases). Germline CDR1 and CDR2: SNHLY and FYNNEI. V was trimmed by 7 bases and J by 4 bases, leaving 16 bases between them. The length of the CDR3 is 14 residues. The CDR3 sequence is CASNYRVGSTEAFF. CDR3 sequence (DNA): TGTGCCAGCAACTACAGGGTGGGGAGCACTGAAGCTTTCTTT.

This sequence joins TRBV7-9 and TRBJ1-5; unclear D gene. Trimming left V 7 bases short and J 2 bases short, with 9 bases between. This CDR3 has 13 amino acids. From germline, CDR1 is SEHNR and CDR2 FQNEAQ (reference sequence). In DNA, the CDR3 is TGTGCCAGCACCGGAACAGGCAATCAGCCCCAGCATTTT. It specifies CASTGTGNQPQHF.

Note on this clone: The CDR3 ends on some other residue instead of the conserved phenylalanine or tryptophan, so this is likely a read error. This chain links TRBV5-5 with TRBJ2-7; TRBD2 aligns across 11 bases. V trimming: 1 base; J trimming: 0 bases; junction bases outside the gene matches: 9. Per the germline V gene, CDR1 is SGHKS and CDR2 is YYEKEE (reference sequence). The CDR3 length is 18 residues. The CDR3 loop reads CASSLYLAGGNRSYEQYS. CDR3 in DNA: TGTGCCAGCAGCTTGTATCTAGCGGGGGGCAACCGCTCCTACGAGCAGTACTCC.

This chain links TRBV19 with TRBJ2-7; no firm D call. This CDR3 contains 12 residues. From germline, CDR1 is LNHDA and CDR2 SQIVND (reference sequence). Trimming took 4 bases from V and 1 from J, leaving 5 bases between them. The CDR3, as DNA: TGTGCCAGTAGTACCGGGTCCTACGAGCAGTACTTC. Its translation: CASSTGSYEQYF.

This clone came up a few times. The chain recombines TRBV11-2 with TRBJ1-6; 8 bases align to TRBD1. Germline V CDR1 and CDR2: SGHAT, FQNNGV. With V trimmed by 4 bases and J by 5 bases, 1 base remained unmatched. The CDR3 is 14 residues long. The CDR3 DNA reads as TGTGCCAGCAGCTACAGGGGGAATAATTCACCCCTCCACTTT. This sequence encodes CASSYRGNNSPLHF.

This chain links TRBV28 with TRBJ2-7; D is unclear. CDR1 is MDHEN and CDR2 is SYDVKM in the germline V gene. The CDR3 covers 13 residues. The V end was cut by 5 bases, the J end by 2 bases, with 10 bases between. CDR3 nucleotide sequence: TGTGCCAGCAGTCCCCCTGCTACCTACGAGCAGTACTTC. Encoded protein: CASSPPATYEQYF.

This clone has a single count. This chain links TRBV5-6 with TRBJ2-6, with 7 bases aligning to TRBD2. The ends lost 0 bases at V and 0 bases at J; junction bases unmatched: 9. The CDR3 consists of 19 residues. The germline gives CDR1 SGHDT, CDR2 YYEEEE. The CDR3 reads CASSLGWGGSISGANVLTF. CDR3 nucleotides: TGTGCCAGCAGCTTGGGCTGGGGGGGGTCGATCTCTGGGGCCAACGTCCTGACTTTC.

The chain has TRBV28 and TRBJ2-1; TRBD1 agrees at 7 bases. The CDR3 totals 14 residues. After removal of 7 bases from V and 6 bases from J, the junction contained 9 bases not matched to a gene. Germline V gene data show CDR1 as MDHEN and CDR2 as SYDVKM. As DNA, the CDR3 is TGTGCCAGCATTACCGGGCCAGGGGGCAATGAGCAGTTCTTC. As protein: CASITGPGGNEQFF.

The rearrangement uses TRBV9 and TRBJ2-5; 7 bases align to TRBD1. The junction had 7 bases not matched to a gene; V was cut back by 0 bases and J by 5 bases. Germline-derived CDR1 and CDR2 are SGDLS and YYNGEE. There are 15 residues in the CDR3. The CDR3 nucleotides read TGTGCCAGCAGCGTAGGAGGGGGCGGTGGCGAGACCCAGTACTTC. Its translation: CASSVGGGGGETQYF.